This T cell receptor beta chain was found in a study of a mutant IDH1 vaccine in newly diagnosed glioma. Study at large: Sex among treated patients split 62.5% male, roughly 38% female; mean age was around 40 years. Former treatment meant radiotherapy, temozolomide, or both; the majority had gotten both. Broader study findings: Overall, 85% to 95% of patients had vaccine-induced immune responses.

The CDR3 has 13 residues. Trimming removed 1 base from V and 0 bases from J, with 6 bases in between. Germline CDR1 reads SQVTM; CDR2 reads ANQGSEA. Sample time point: baseline, week 1 (first vaccination visit). The sample's treatment: pre-vaccination baseline after standard-of-care therapy. New WHO grade 3 or 4 astrocytomas that were IDH1-mutant and ATRX-lost had been found in donors. About this clone: The antigen is unknown. The same CDR3 arises from other DNA sequences in this sample as well.

The protocol was immunoSEQ multiplex PCR, while the TCRdb copy is restricted to in-frame clones and leaves out a portion. The table has about 92,000 clones, 83% seen once; the top ten hold approximately 7.4%. The chain employs TRBV29-1 and TRBJ1-1, with D maybe TRBD1 (5 bases). The sample was PBMCs, taken from a glioma patient treated with radiotherapy, temozolomide or both. This clonotype was sampled from a woman between 45 and 60 years old with glioma. CDR3: CSVEGQLNTEAFF. The CDR3 DNA reads as TGCAGCGTTGAAGGACAGTTGAACACTGAAGCTTTCTTT.